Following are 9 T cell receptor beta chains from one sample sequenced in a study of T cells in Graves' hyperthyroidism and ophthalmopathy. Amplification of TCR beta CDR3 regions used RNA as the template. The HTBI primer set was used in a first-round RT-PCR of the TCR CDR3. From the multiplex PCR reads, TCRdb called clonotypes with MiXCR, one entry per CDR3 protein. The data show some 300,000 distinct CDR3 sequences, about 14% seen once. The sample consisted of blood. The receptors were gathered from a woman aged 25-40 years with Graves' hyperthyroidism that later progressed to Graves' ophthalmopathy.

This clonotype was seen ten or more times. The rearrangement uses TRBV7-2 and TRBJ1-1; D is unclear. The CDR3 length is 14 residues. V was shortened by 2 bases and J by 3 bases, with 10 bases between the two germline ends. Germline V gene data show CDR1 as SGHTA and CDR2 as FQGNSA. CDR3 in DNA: TGTGCCAGCAGCTTATTCACAGACTACACTGAAGCTTTCTTT. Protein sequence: CASSLFTDYTEAFF.

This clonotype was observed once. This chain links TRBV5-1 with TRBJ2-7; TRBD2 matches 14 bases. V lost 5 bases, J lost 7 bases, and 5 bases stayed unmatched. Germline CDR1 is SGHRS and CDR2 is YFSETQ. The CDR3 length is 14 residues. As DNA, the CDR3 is TGCGCCAGCAGGGGACTAGCGGGAGCCTTAGAGCAGTACTTC. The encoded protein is CASRGLAGALEQYF.

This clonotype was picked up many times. The chain's CDR3 is CSARLMAYNEQFF. In nucleotides, the CDR3 is TGCAGTGCTAGACTAATGGCCTACAATGAGCAGTTCTTC. This chain connects TRBV20-1 to TRBJ2-1; D is ambiguous. Germline lookup yields CDR1 DFQATT and CDR2 SNEGSKA (reference sequence). The CDR3 has 13 residues. With 2 bases removed from V and 2 bases from J, the gap between germline ends came to 7 bases.

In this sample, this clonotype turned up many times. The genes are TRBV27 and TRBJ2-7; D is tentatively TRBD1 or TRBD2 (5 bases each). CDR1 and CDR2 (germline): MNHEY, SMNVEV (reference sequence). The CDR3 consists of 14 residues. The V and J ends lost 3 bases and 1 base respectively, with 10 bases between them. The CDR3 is CASSFRDESYEQYF. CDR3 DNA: TGTGCCAGCAGTTTTCGGGACGAGTCCTACGAGCAGTACTTC.

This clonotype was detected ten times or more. The CDR3 bases are TGTGCCAGCTCACTAGCGGGGGTCCGAAACGAGCAGTACTTC. It yields the protein CASSLAGVRNEQYF. V is TRBV18 and J is TRBJ2-7; 9 bases line up with TRBD2. The CDR3 runs 14 residues. Germline assignment: CDR1 KGHSH and CDR2 LQKENI. The ends lost 4 bases at V and 5 bases at J; junction bases unmatched: 6.

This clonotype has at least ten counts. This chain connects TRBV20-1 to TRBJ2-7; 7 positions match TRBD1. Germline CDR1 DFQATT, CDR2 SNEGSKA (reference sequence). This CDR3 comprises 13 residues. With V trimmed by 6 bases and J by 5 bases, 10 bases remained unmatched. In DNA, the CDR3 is TGCAGTGCCATCTGGACAGGTCGTAACGAGCAGTACTTC. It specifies CSAIWTGRNEQYF.

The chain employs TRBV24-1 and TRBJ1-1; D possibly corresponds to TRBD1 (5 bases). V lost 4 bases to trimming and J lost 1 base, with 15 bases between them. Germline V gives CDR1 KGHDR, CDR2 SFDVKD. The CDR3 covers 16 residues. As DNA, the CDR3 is TGTGCCACCAGTGACTGGTACCAGGGCTGGAACACTGAAGCTTTCTTT. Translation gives CATSDWYQGWNTEAFF.

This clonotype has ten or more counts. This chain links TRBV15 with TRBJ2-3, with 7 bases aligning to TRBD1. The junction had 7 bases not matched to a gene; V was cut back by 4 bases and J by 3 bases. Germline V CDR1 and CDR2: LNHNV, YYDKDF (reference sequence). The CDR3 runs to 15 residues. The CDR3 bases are TGTGCCACCAGCACCTTGGGCAGGGGGACAGATACGCAGTATTTT. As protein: CATSTLGRGTDTQYF.

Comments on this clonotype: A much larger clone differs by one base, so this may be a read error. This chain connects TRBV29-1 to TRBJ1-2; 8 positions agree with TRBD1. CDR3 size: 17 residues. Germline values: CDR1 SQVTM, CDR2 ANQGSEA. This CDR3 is CSVEAPLTGAGIYSYTF. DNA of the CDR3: TGCAGCGTTGAAGCGCCCCTGACAGGGGCCGGGATCTATAGCTACACCTTC. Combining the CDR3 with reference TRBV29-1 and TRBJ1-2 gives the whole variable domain SAVISQKPSRDICQRGTSLTIQCQVDSQVTMMFWYRQQPGQSLTLIATANQGSEATYESGFVIDKFPISRPNLTFSTLTVSNMSPEDSSIYLCSVEAPLTGAGIYSYTFGSGTRLTVV.